What follows are 11 T cell receptor beta chains derived from one specimen sequenced in a study of beta chain features in type 1 diabetes. Whole-study results and caveats: Moderate yet significant TCRB CDR3 shortening was seen in Type 1 diabetes patients in all four CD4+ subsets.

What was sequenced were expressed TCRB transcripts, since all of the isolated RNA had been reverse transcribed. Assay used: immunoSEQ multiplex PCR; TCRdb lists only in-frame clones, some missing. Among about 260,000 clones listed, approximately 25% were seen once. Their cognate antigens are unknown. Sample: naive CD4+ T cells from blood. The receptor set was obtained from a woman aged 25 to 39 with type 1 diabetes.

This clone was observed a few times. The CDR3 DNA reads as TGTGCCAGCAGCCGGAACACTGAAGCTTTCTTT. Translation gives CASSRNTEAFF. This sequence joins TRBV6-6 and TRBJ1-1, with D unclear. V lost 6 bases to trimming and J lost 1 base, with 3 bases between them. Germline V lookup: CDR1 MNHNY, CDR2 SVGAGI (reference sequence). The CDR3 has 11 residues.

About this clone itself: Other DNA sequences in the sample encode the same CDR3. The J gene is TRBJ2-5, the V gene TRBV29-1; TRBD1 matches 11 bases. The germline V gene has CDR1 SQVTM and CDR2 ANQGSEA. The CDR3 covers 13 residues. V was pared by 4 bases and J by 5 bases, with 3 bases of the junction left unmatched. The CDR3 DNA is TGCAGCGTTGGGACAGGGGGCGGGGAGACCCAGTACTTC. It translates to CSVGTGGGETQYF.

The genes are TRBV10-3 and TRBJ2-1; 10 bases map to TRBD2. This CDR3 comprises 17 residues. V shed 6 bases and J 0 bases; nucleotides not matched to a gene: 8. Per the germline V gene, CDR1 is ENHRY and CDR2 is SYGVKD. The CDR3 spells CAIRTSSGSYSYNEQFF. The CDR3 DNA is TGTGCCATCAGGACCTCTAGCGGGAGCTACTCCTACAATGAGCAGTTCTTC.

This chain uses TRBV30 with TRBJ2-7; 7 bases line up with TRBD2. This CDR3 is built from 16 residues. Per germline, CDR1 GTSNPN and CDR2 SVGIG (reference sequence). Germline trimming cut 0 bases from V and 0 bases from J; bases unmatched to any gene: 8. The CDR3 region has the DNA TGTGCCTGGAGTGTAGGGCGGGGGAGAGGCTCCTACGAGCAGTACTTC. As protein: CAWSVGRGRGSYEQYF.

This clone came up a few times. The J gene is TRBJ2-2, the V gene TRBV5-6; TRBD2 might be the D (6 bases). Germline loops: CDR1 SGHDT, CDR2 YYEEEE. The CDR3 is made up of 15 amino acids. V shed 2 bases and J shed 3 bases, with 11 bases lying between them. The CDR3 DNA follows: TGTGCCAGCAGCTTAACACTAGCCCACACCGGGGAGCTGTTTTTT. Translation: CASSLTLAHTGELFF.

This clone was counted between two and nine times. CDR3 loop: CASSGTKTGNQPQHF. The CDR3 DNA reads TGTGCCAGCAGCGGAACGAAGACAGGGAATCAGCCCCAGCATTTT. The chain combines TRBV9 with TRBJ1-5; 7 positions match TRBD1. With 3 bases clipped from V and 4 bases from J, the junction kept 7 bases outside the gene matches. Per germline, CDR1 SGDLS and CDR2 YYNGEE. CDR3 length equals 15 residues.

This chain uses TRBV7-3 with TRBJ2-1; perhaps TRBD1 as D (6 bases). V lost 5 bases to trimming and J lost 7 bases, with 18 bases between them. This CDR3 spans 15 amino acids. Per germline, CDR1 SGHTA and CDR2 FQGTGA. CDR3: CASSQATRGENEQFF. The CDR3 nucleotides are TGTGCCAGCAGCCAAGCAACCAGGGGAGAGAATGAGCAGTTCTTC.

This clone was detected a few times. V and J are TRBV29-1 and TRBJ2-6; D remains ambiguous. CDR3 length: 16 amino acids. Deletions cut 0 bases from V and 0 bases from J, with 9 bases between. Looked up from germline, CDR1 is SQVTM and CDR2 is ANQGSEA. DNA for the CDR3: TGCAGCGTTGAAGAGGCTCCTGACTCTGGGGCCAACGTCCTGACTTTC. Encoded protein: CSVEEAPDSGANVLTF.

J is TRBJ2-1 and V is TRBV27, with 10 bases identical to TRBD2. J lost 0 bases, V lost 3 bases, and 8 bases had no gene match. The germline V gene encodes CDR1 MNHEY and CDR2 SMNVEV (reference sequence). This CDR3 is 18 amino acids long. CDR3 protein: CASSFYPASGSSYNEQFF. As DNA, the CDR3 is TGTGCCAGCAGTTTTTATCCAGCTAGCGGGAGCTCCTACAATGAGCAGTTCTTC.

The chain couples TRBV29-1 to TRBJ2-3; possibly TRBD1 for D (6 bases). The length of the CDR3 is 13 residues. Germline values: CDR1 SQVTM, CDR2 ANQGSEA. The V gene lost 7 bases and the J gene lost 2 bases, with 13 bases spanning the gap. The CDR3 DNA sequence: TGCAGCGGGAAATGGACAGTCACAGATACGCAGTATTTT. As protein: CSGKWTVTDTQYF.

V gene TRBV28 combines with J gene TRBJ2-2, with 8 bases lining up with TRBD2. Germline V gene sequence: CDR1 MDHEN, CDR2 SYDVKM. V was clipped by 6 bases and J by 6 bases; unmatched bases: 3. The CDR3 is 13 residues long. The CDR3 nucleotides read TGTGCCAGCAGCCGCGGGGGGTCCGGGGAGCTGTTTTTT. This encodes CASSRGGSGELFF. The full variable domain, completed using reference TRBV28 and TRBJ2-2, is DVKVTQSSRYLVKRTGEKVFLECVQDMDHENMFWYRQDPGLGLRLIYFSYDVKMKEKGDIPEGYSVSREKKERFSLILESASTNQTSMYLCASSRGGSGELFFGEGSRLTVL.